These 13 T cell receptor beta chains were sequenced from one sample in a study of vaccination effects on CD4 cells after COVID-19. CD4+ T cell isolation took place after approximately 11 days of culture. What these receptors recognize is not known. Sequenced by immunoSEQ multiplex PCR; TCRdb stores in-frame clones only, minus some. In the table there are about 37,000 clones, roughly 74% of which are singletons. Here the sequenced sample was CD4+ T cells from PBMCs cultured without peptide, taken before COVID-19 vaccination. The receptors come from a human donor who received a COVID-19 vaccine.

This rearrangement joins TRBV11-2 to TRBJ1-2; possibly TRBD1 for D (6 bases). The CDR3 is 13 residues long. Germline V CDR1 and CDR2: SGHAT, FQNNGV. The ends were cut back, 4 bases at V and 5 bases at J, with 11 bases in the middle. CDR3 bases: TGTGCCAGCAGCTCAACAGGGCCATATGGCTACACCTTC. Amino acids: CASSSTGPYGYTF. Full variable domain (outside the CDR3, taken from reference TRBV11-2 and TRBJ1-2): EAGVAQSPRYKIIEKRQSVAFWCNPISGHATLYWYQQILGQGPKLLIQFQNNGVVDDSQLPKDRFSAERLKGVDSTLKIQPAKLEDSAVYLCASSSTGPYGYTFGSGTRLTVV.

The chain carries TRBV6-5 and TRBJ2-1; D may be TRBD2 (5 bases). This CDR3 region has 12 residues. V lost 6 bases to trimming and J lost 9 bases, with 12 bases between them. From germline, CDR1 is MNHEY and CDR2 SVGAGI. CDR3 in DNA: TGTGCCAGCAGATTGCCGGGAAGTGAGCAGTTCTTC. Translating gives CASRLPGSEQFF.

The CDR3 loop is CASGTSSTYEQYF. The CDR3 nucleotides are TGTGCCTCGGGGACTAGTTCAACCTACGAGCAGTACTTC. The chain couples TRBV30 to TRBJ2-7; 8 bases are shared with TRBD2. V shed 7 bases, J shed 2 bases, and the junction held 7 bases outside the gene matches. Germline CDR1 GTSNPN, CDR2 SVGIG (reference sequence). The CDR3 runs to 13 residues.

This chain uses TRBV15 with TRBJ2-3; weak D call: TRBD1 (5 bases). The germline V and J ends were trimmed by 0 bases and 0 bases, with 10 bases remaining between them. Per the germline V gene, CDR1 is LNHNV and CDR2 is YYDKDF (reference sequence). This CDR3 spans 16 amino acids. The CDR3 sequence is CATSRDLGVSTDTQYF. Written as DNA, the CDR3 is TGTGCCACCAGCAGAGATTTAGGGGTGAGCACAGATACGCAGTATTTT.

This chain connects TRBV29-1 to TRBJ1-1, with D unclear. Germline CDR1 is SQVTM and CDR2 is ANQGSEA. The CDR3 length is 13 residues. V gave up 7 bases and J gave up 1 base, with 13 bases separating them. The CDR3 reads CSAPRLGNTEAFF. CDR3 sequence (DNA): TGCAGCGCCCCAAGGTTGGGGAACACTGAAGCTTTCTTT. Full variable domain (outside the CDR3, taken from reference TRBV29-1 and TRBJ1-1): SAVISQKPSRDICQRGTSLTIQCQVDSQVTMMFWYRQQPGQSLTLIATANQGSEATYESGFVIDKFPISRPNLTFSTLTVSNMSPEDSSIYLCSAPRLGNTEAFFGQGTRLTVV.

The CDR3 sequence is CASRTGQGAFGEQYF. The CDR3 DNA is TGTGCCAGCAGAACTGGACAGGGGGCATTTGGTGAGCAGTACTTC. The gene calls are TRBV6-5 and TRBJ2-7; TRBD1 matches 11 bases. Germline V gives CDR1 MNHEY, CDR2 SVGAGI. J gave up 7 bases and V 6 bases, and 11 bases lay outside the gene matches. There are 15 residues in the CDR3.

CDR3 loop: CASVIHFSEQFF. CDR3 DNA sequence: TGTGCCAGCGTCATACATTTTAGTGAGCAGTTCTTC. The V and J genes are TRBV12-3 or TRBV12-4 and TRBJ2-1; D is ambiguous. The CDR3 extends over 12 amino acids. The ends were cut back, 8 bases at V and 9 bases at J, with 14 bases in the middle.

The gene calls are TRBV5-6 and TRBJ1-3; 7 bases align to TRBD1. The CDR3 has 19 amino acids. J gave up 1 base and V 4 bases, and 17 bases lay outside the gene matches. The V gene's germline CDR1 is SGHDT and CDR2 YYEEEE. The DNA of the CDR3 is TGTGCCAGCAGCGTGAACAGGGGTCCAGGAAAGTTATCTGGAAACACCATATATTTT. As protein: CASSVNRGPGKLSGNTIYF.

This clone was observed a handful of times. At one end the junction does not follow the germline gene, possibly because of a read error. V and J are TRBV24-1 and TRBJ1-4, with a possible D match to TRBD1 (6 bases). CDR1 KGHDR and CDR2 SFDVKD come from the germline V gene. This CDR3 region has 14 residues. This chain's CDR3 is CASRNREGEEKLFF. The CDR3 DNA is TGTGCCTCCAGGAACAGGGAAGGAGAAGAAAAACTGTTTTTT.

The chain employs TRBV5-1 and TRBJ1-2; TRBD1 agrees at 8 bases. The CDR3 loop spans 12 amino acids. Germline loops: CDR1 SGHRS, CDR2 YFSETQ. The ends lost 2 bases at V and 6 bases at J; junction bases unmatched: 0. CDR3 in amino acids: CASSLQGDGYTF. In nucleotides, the CDR3 is TGCGCCAGCAGCTTACAGGGGGATGGCTACACCTTC.

The gene calls are TRBV27 and TRBJ2-6, with no clear D. This CDR3 has 18 amino acids. V dropped 5 bases and J dropped 3 bases, with 20 bases sitting between them. CDR1 and CDR2 (germline): MNHEY, SMNVEV (reference sequence). CDR3 sequence (DNA): TGTGCCAGCAGTACCCCCCCGGGCATCACGTTTGGGGCCAACGTCCTGACTTTC. This codes for CASSTPPGITFGANVLTF.

This clone showed up just a few times. This chain joins TRBV5-8 and TRBJ1-2; D not certain. The CDR3 is 15 residues long. The germline V gene has CDR1 SGHTS and CDR2 YDEGEE. Between the trimmed V and J ends, which lost 0 bases and 0 bases, there was a span of 9 bases. This CDR3 is CASSLGQRANYGYTF. The CDR3 DNA reads TGTGCCAGCAGCTTGGGTCAGAGAGCTAACTATGGCTACACCTTC.

J is TRBJ1-1 and V is TRBV5-6; 8 nucleotides line up with TRBD1. Germline V gene sequence: CDR1 SGHDT, CDR2 YYEEEE. Trimming cost V 1 base and J 8 bases; bases outside gene matches: 13. The CDR3 runs to 16 residues. CDR3 residues: CASSLSKTGAEGEAFF. In nucleotides, the CDR3 is TGTGCCAGCAGCTTGTCCAAGACAGGGGCCGAAGGGGAAGCTTTCTTT.